What follows is one T cell receptor (beta chain) and its context. These data belong to a study of blood T cells in healthy people across ages. The CDR3 runs 13 residues. V was clipped by 3 bases and J by 0 bases, with 6 bases between them. Germline CDR1 and CDR2: MNHEY and SMNVEV (reference sequence). Next came a second PCR, run for about 6 to 12 cycles, which used a sample-barcoded 5' primer along with a J-beta primer mix. TCRdb re-called the 5' RACE reads with MiXCR, one entry per CDR3 protein. The data contain roughly 700,000 distinct CDR3 sequences, 49% of them seen just once; the ten biggest clones take up under 35%.

The material sequenced was blood. The sequence came from an older woman in good health. The J gene is TRBJ2-7, the V gene TRBV27; D gene ambiguous. The CDR3 sequence: CASSFQFSYEQYF. CDR3 DNA: TGTGCCAGCAGTTTTCAATTCTCCTACGAGCAGTACTTC.